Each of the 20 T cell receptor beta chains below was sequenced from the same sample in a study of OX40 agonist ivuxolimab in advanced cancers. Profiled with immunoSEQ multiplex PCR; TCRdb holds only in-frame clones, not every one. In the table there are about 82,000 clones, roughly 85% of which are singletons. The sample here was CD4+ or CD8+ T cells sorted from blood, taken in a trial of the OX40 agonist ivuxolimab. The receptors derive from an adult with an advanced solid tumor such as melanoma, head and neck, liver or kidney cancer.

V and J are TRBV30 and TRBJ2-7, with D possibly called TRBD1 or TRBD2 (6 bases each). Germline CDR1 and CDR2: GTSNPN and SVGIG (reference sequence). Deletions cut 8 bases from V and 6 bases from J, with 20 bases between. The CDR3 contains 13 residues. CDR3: CAGRPRGLREQYF. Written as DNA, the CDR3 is TGTGCCGGCAGACCCAGGGGACTTCGCGAGCAGTACTTC. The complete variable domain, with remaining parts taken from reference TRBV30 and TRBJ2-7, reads SQTIHQWPATLVQPVGSPLSLECTVEGTSNPNLYWYRQAAGRGLQLLFYSVGIGQISSEVPQNLSASRPQDRQFILSSKKLLLSDSGFYLCAGRPRGLREQYFGPGTRLTVT.

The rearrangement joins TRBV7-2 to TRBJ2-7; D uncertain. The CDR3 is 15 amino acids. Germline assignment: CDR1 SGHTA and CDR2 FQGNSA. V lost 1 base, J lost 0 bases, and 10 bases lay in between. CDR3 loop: CASSLVVRASYEQYF. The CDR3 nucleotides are TGTGCCAGCAGCTTAGTGGTTCGGGCCTCCTACGAGCAGTACTTC.

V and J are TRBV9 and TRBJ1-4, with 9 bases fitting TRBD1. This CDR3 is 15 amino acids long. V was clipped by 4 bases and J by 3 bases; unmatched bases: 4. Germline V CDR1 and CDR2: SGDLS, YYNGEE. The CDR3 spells CASSTRTGANEKLFF. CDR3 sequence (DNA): TGTGCCAGCAGCACCCGGACAGGGGCTAATGAAAAACTGTTTTTT.

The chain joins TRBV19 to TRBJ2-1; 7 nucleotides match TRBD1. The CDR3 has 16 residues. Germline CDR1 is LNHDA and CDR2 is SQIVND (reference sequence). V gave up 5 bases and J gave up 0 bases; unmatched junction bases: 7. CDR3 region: CASSLEGGRSYNEQFF. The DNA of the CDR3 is TGTGCCAGTAGTCTCGAAGGGGGCCGCTCCTACAATGAGCAGTTCTTC.

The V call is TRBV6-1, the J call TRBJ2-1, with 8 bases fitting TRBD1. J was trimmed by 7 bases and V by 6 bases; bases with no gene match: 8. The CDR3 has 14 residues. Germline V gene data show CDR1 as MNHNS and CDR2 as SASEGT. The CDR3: CASRAGGRGNEQFF. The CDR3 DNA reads TGTGCCAGCAGAGCAGGGGGCCGGGGGAATGAGCAGTTCTTC.

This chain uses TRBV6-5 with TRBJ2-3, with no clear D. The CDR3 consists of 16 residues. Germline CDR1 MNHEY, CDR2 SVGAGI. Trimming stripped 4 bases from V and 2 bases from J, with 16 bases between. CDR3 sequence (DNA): TGTGCCAGCAGTTCCCACTCGTCTCGAGCCACAGATACGCAGTATTTT. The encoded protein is CASSSHSSRATDTQYF.

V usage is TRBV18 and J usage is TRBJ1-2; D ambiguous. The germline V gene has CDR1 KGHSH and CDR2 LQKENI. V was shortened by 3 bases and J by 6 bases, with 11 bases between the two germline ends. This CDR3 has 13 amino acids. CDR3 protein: CASSPERENGYTF. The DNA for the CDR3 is TGTGCCAGCTCACCGGAAAGGGAGAATGGCTACACCTTC. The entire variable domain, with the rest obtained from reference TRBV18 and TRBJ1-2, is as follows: NAGVMQNPRHLVRRRGQEARLRCSPMKGHSHVYWYRQLPEEGLKFMVYLQKENIIDESGMPKERFSAEFPKEGPSILRIQQVVRGDSAAYFCASSPERENGYTFGSGTRLTVV.

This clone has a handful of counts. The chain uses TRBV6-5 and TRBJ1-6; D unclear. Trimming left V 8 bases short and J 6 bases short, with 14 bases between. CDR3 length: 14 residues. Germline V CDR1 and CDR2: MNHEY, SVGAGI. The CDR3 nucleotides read TGTGCCAGCGCGTTGGCCCATCCTAATTCACCCCTCCACTTT. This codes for CASALAHPNSPLHF.

The chain's CDR3 is CASSARDRSYNSPLHF. In DNA, the CDR3 is TGTGCCAGCAGTGCGCGGGACCGCTCCTATAATTCACCCCTCCACTTT. The rearrangement joins TRBV6-1 to TRBJ1-6; tentative D call: TRBD1 (5 bases). CDR1 is MNHNS and CDR2 is SASEGT in the germline V gene. The CDR3 spans 16 residues. V lost 4 bases, J lost 0 bases, and 10 bases lay in between.

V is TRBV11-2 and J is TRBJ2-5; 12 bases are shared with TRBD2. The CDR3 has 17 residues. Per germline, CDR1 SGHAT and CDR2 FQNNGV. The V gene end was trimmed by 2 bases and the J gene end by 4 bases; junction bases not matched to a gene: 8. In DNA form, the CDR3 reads TGTGCCAGCAGCTTACGGGTTTCTAGCGGGAGGGGAGAGACCCAGTACTTC. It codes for CASSLRVSSGRGETQYF.

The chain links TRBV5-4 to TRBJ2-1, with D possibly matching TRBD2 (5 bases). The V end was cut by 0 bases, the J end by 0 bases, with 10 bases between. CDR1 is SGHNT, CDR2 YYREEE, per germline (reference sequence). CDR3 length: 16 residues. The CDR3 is CASSLDGDSSYNEQFF. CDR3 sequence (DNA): TGTGCCAGCAGCTTGGACGGGGATAGCTCCTACAATGAGCAGTTCTTC.

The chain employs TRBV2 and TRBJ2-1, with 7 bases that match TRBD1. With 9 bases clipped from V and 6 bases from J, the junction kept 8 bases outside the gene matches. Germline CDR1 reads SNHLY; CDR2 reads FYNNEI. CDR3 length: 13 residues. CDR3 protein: CASTEQGINEQFF. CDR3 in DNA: TGTGCCAGTACAGAACAGGGGATCAATGAGCAGTTCTTC. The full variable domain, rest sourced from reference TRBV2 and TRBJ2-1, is EPEVTQTPSHQVTQMGQEVILRCVPISNHLYFYWYRQILGQKVEFLVSFYNNEISEKSEIFDDQFSVERPDGSNFTLKIRSTKLEDSAMYFCASTEQGINEQFFGPGTRLTVL.

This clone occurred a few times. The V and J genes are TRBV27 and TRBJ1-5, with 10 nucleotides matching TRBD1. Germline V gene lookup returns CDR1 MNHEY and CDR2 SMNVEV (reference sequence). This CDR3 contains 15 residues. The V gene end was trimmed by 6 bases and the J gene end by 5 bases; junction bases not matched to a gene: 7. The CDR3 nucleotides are TGTGCCAGCAGAACGACAGGGGGCCAATATCAGCCCCAGCATTTT. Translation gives CASRTTGGQYQPQHF.

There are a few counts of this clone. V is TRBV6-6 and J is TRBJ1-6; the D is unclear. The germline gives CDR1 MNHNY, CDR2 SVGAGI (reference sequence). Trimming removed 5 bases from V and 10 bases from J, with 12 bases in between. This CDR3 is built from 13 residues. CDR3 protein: CASSMEGGSPLHF. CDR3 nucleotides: TGTGCCAGCAGTATGGAGGGTGGCTCACCCCTCCACTTT.

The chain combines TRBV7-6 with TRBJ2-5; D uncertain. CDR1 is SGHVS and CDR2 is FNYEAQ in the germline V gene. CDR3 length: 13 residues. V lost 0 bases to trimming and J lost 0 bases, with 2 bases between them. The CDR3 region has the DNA TGTGCCAGCAGCTTAGCGGACCAAGAGACCCAGTACTTC. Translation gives CASSLADQETQYF.

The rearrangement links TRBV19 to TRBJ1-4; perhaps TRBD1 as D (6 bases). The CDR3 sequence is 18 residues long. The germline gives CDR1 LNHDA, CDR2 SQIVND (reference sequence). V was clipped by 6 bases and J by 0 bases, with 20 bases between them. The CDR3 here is CASRYSGAHFSTNEKLFF. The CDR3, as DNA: TGTGCCAGTAGATACTCGGGGGCACATTTCTCAACTAATGAAAAACTGTTTTTT.

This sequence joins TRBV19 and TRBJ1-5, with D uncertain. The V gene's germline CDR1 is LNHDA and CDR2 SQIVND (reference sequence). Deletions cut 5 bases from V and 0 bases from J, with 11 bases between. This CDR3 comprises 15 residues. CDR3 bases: TGTGCCAGTAGTGTCGGTTCGAATAGCAATCAGCCCCAGCATTTT. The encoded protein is CASSVGSNSNQPQHF.

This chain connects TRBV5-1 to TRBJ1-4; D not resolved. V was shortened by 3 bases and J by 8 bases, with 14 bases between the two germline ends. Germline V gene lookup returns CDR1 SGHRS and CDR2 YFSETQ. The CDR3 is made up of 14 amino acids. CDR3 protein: CASSSGHGGEKLFF. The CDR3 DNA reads TGCGCCAGCAGCTCGGGCCACGGAGGAGAAAAACTGTTTTTT.

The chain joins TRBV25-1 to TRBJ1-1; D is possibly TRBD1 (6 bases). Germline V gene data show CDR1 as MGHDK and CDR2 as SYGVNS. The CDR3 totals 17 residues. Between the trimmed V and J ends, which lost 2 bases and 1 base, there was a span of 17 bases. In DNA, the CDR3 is TGTGCCAGCAGTGAACCAGCCGGGAGGGGGTCGAACACTGAAGCTTTCTTT. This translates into CASSEPAGRGSNTEAFF.

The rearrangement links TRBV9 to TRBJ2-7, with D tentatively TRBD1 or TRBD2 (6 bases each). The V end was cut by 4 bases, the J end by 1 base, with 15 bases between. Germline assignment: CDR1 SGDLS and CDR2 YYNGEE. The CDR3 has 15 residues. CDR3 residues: CASSTGLGRSYEQYF. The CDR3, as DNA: TGTGCCAGCAGCACAGGGTTAGGGAGGTCCTACGAGCAGTACTTC.